Following are 20 T cell receptor beta chains from one sample sequenced in a study of blood T cells in healthy people across ages. Alongside a J-beta primer mix, a sample-barcoded 5' primer served in a second PCR lasting about 6 to 12 cycles. Using its own MiXCR run on the 5' RACE reads, TCRdb lists one record per CDR3 protein. This repertoire shows about 580,000 distinct CDR3 sequences, around half found once; its top ten account for about 22%. Sequencing was performed on blood. Every receptor here comes from a man older than 75 in good health.

The rearrangement joins TRBV20-1 to TRBJ2-1; TRBD1 aligns across 8 bases. This CDR3 spans 13 amino acids. Germline V lookup: CDR1 DFQATT, CDR2 SNEGSKA (reference sequence). CDR3 protein: CSSRTGSRNEQFF. The DNA for the CDR3 is TGCAGCTCCAGGACAGGGAGTAGGAATGAGCAGTTCTTC.

The chain joins TRBV7-2 to TRBJ1-2; D unclear. Germline V CDR1 and CDR2: SGHTA, FQGNSA. Trimming pared 3 bases from V and 0 bases from J, leaving 11 bases between. The CDR3 totals 15 residues. The CDR3 DNA reads as TGTGCCAGCAGCTTTCTATCGGAAACTAACTATGGCTACACCTTC. Protein: CASSFLSETNYGYTF.

This chain connects TRBV7-2 to TRBJ2-3; 12 nucleotides agree with TRBD2. The CDR3 extends over 17 amino acids. Germline V gene lookup returns CDR1 SGHTA and CDR2 FQGNSA. V gave up 5 bases and J gave up 2 bases; unmatched junction bases: 8. The CDR3 DNA is TGTGCCAGCAGCCTAGGGACTAGCGGGCCTTTCACAGATACGCAGTATTTT. This codes for CASSLGTSGPFTDTQYF. Combining the CDR3 with reference TRBV7-2 and TRBJ2-3 gives the whole variable domain GAGVSQSPSNKVTEKGKDVELRCDPISGHTALYWYRQSLGQGLEFLIYFQGNSAPDKSGLPSDRFSAERTGGSVSTLTIQRTQQEDSAVYLCASSLGTSGPFTDTQYFGPGTRLTVL.

This sequence joins TRBV20-1 and TRBJ1-1; the D is unclear. The CDR3 is 13 residues long. Germline V gene sequence: CDR1 DFQATT, CDR2 SNEGSKA (reference sequence). Deletions cut 4 bases from V and 0 bases from J, with 9 bases between. The CDR3 reads CSANLPLNTEAFF. The CDR3 region has the DNA TGCAGTGCTAACCTACCGCTGAACACTGAAGCTTTCTTT.

This sequence joins TRBV12-3 or TRBV12-4 and TRBJ2-1; 7 positions agree with TRBD2. The CDR3 has 15 amino acids. Unmatched junction bases numbered 13, after V lost 6 bases and J lost 8 bases. The CDR3 here is CASSIASGAGYEQFF. The CDR3 DNA follows: TGTGCCAGCAGCATAGCTAGCGGAGCCGGGTATGAGCAGTTCTTC.

The chain links TRBV12-3 or TRBV12-4 to TRBJ1-2; a weak D match, TRBD1 (6 bases). Trimming pared 10 bases from V and 3 bases from J, leaving 18 bases between. CDR3 size: 14 residues. CDR3 region: CATLGPRGHYGYTF. CDR3 sequence (DNA): TGTGCCACCCTCGGGCCCAGGGGACACTATGGCTACACCTTC.

The chain couples TRBV20-1 to TRBJ2-3, with no clear D. The V end lost 5 bases, the J end lost 5 bases, and 14 bases lay between the germline ends. Germline V gene sequence: CDR1 DFQATT, CDR2 SNEGSKA (reference sequence). The CDR3 spans 13 residues. CDR3 protein: CSAPLRSQDTQYF. The DNA for the CDR3 is TGCAGTGCTCCCCTTCGCAGTCAAGATACGCAGTATTTT.

The chain carries TRBV11-2 and TRBJ2-2; weak D call: TRBD1 (5 bases). The germline gives CDR1 SGHAT, CDR2 FQNNGV. V lost 0 bases to trimming and J lost 5 bases, with 10 bases between them. The CDR3 sequence is 15 residues long. CDR3 nucleotide sequence: TGTGCCAGCAGCTTAGAGGGGCTTCCTACCGGGGAGCTGTTTTTT. It encodes CASSLEGLPTGELFF. Combining the CDR3 with reference TRBV11-2 and TRBJ2-2 gives the whole variable domain EAGVAQSPRYKIIEKRQSVAFWCNPISGHATLYWYQQILGQGPKLLIQFQNNGVVDDSQLPKDRFSAERLKGVDSTLKIQPAKLEDSAVYLCASSLEGLPTGELFFGEGSRLTVL.

This clonotype has ten or more counts. The chain recombines TRBV27 with TRBJ2-3; 8 nucleotides match TRBD1. The CDR3 covers 14 residues. CDR1 is MNHEY, CDR2 SMNVEV, per germline (reference sequence). After removal of 1 base from V and 6 bases from J, the junction contained 3 bases not matched to a gene. The DNA of the CDR3 is TGTGCCAGCAGTTTATGGGACAGGTTTGATACGCAGTATTTT. It codes for CASSLWDRFDTQYF.

This rearrangement joins TRBV5-1 to TRBJ2-4; tentatively, D is TRBD2 (6 bases). The closer fit of TRBJ2-7 to the DNA end suggests the J call may be wrong. Per the germline V gene, CDR1 is SGHRS and CDR2 is YFSETQ. The CDR3 has 14 amino acids. CDR3 loop: CASSLAVGGSEQYF. DNA for the CDR3: TGCGCCAGCAGCTTGGCCGTGGGAGGAAGCGAGCAGTACTTC.

The chain employs TRBV29-1 and TRBJ2-5, with TRBD2 matching over 9 bases. This CDR3 comprises 16 residues. With 3 bases clipped from V and 0 bases from J, the junction kept 8 bases outside the gene matches. Germline loops: CDR1 SQVTM, CDR2 ANQGSEA. CDR3 in amino acids: CSVDGLAGPYQETQYF. The CDR3 DNA sequence: TGCAGCGTTGACGGGCTAGCGGGACCGTACCAAGAGACCCAGTACTTC. Full variable domain (outside the CDR3, taken from reference TRBV29-1 and TRBJ2-5): SAVISQKPSRDICQRGTSLTIQCQVDSQVTMMFWYRQQPGQSLTLIATANQGSEATYESGFVIDKFPISRPNLTFSTLTVSNMSPEDSSIYLCSVDGLAGPYQETQYFGPGTRLLVL.

V is TRBV4-2 and J is TRBJ2-1; 8 bases map to TRBD2. The ends lost 1 base at V and 3 bases at J; junction bases unmatched: 5. CDR3 length equals 16 residues. CDR1 and CDR2 from the germline V gene are LGHNA and YNFKEQ. The CDR3 is CASSQGAGADYNEQFF. The CDR3 DNA reads TGTGCCAGCAGCCAAGGAGCGGGAGCAGACTACAATGAGCAGTTCTTC.

The J gene is TRBJ2-1, the V gene TRBV20-1, with D unclear. Germline V gene data show CDR1 as DFQATT and CDR2 as SNEGSKA (reference sequence). The CDR3 totals 16 residues. CDR3 sequence reads: CSALRHQAESGNEQFF. DNA for the CDR3: TGCAGCGCCCTCCGCCACCAGGCTGAGTCAGGTAATGAGCAGTTCTTC.

The V and J genes are TRBV7-2 and TRBJ1-2, with D unresolved. Germline V lookup: CDR1 SGHTA, CDR2 FQGNSA. V was trimmed by 5 bases and J by 9 bases, leaving 13 bases between them. CDR3 size: 12 residues. Here the CDR3 DNA reads TGTGCCAGCAGCCCCCGTGAGGGTAGCTACACCTTC. Protein product: CASSPREGSYTF.

A few counts support this clonotype. This chain joins TRBV7-2 and TRBJ1-6; 7 bases match TRBD1. The CDR3 has 15 amino acids. J lost 9 bases, V lost 5 bases, and 10 bases had no gene match. The germline V gene has CDR1 SGHTA and CDR2 FQGNSA. CDR3 nucleotide sequence: TGTGCCAGCAGCATCAGGACAGGAGGAAGTTCACCCCTCCACTTT. Translation: CASSIRTGGSSPLHF.

This clonotype was recorded at least ten times. The CDR3 DNA reads as TGCGCCAGCAGCCGAGGGACTAGCGGGTCCCCTTTCAATGAGCAGTTCTTC. It is translated as CASSRGTSGSPFNEQFF. J is TRBJ2-1 and V is TRBV4-3; 12 positions match TRBD2. The germline V gene encodes CDR1 LGHNA and CDR2 YSLEER. The J segment lost 6 bases and the V segment lost 4 bases, leaving 10 bases of the junction unmatched. The CDR3 length is 17 residues.

The chain carries TRBV7-9 and TRBJ2-1, with 11 bases that match TRBD2. The length of the CDR3 is 17 residues. V lost 3 bases to trimming and J lost 9 bases; unmatched junction nucleotides: 13. Germline CDR1 is SEHNR and CDR2 is FQNEAQ (reference sequence). The CDR3 reads CASSFLAGGPDLSEQFF. Written as DNA, the CDR3 is TGTGCCAGCAGCTTCCTAGCGGGGGGCCCTGATCTTTCTGAGCAGTTCTTC.

This clonotype was seen ten or more times. This chain links TRBV6-5 with TRBJ2-2, with 11 nucleotides matching TRBD2. This CDR3 is 15 amino acids long. The germline V gene encodes CDR1 MNHEY and CDR2 SVGAGI. With V trimmed by 6 bases and J by 4 bases, 4 bases remained unmatched. This CDR3 reads CASSWGTSGTGELFF. The CDR3 DNA is TGTGCCAGCAGCTGGGGGACTAGCGGCACCGGGGAGCTGTTTTTT.

This sequence joins TRBV5-1 and TRBJ2-7; 8 nucleotides match TRBD2. The germline gives CDR1 SGHRS, CDR2 YFSETQ. This CDR3 is 13 amino acids long. The trim removed 4 bases at V and 7 bases at J, leaving 7 bases unmatched. In DNA, the CDR3 is TGCGCCAGCAGCCCCGGTGGCGGGAGGGAGCAGTACTTC. Encoded protein: CASSPGGGREQYF.

This rearrangement joins TRBV4-3 to TRBJ2-3; D ambiguous. Germline values: CDR1 LGHNA, CDR2 YSLEER. The ends were cut back, 1 base at V and 6 bases at J, with 17 bases in the middle. The CDR3 spans 16 residues. The CDR3 region has the DNA TGCGCCAGCAGCCAAGTTCACGGGTCCCCTGTGGATACGCAGTATTTT. It translates to CASSQVHGSPVDTQYF.